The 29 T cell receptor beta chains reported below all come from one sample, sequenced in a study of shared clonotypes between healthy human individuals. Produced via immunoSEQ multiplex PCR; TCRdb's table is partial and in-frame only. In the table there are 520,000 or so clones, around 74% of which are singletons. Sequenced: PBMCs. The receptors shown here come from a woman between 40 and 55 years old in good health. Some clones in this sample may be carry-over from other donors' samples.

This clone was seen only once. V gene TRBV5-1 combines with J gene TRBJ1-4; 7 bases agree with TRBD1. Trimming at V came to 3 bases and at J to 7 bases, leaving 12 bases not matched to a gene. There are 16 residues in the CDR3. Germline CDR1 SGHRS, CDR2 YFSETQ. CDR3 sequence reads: CASSSDRVSEGEKLFF. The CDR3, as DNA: TGCGCCAGCAGCTCCGACAGGGTCAGCGAGGGTGAAAAACTGTTTTTT.

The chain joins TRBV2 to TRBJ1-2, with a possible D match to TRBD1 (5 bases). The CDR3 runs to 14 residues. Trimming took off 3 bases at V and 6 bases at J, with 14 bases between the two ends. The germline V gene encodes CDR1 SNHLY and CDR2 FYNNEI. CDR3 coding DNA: TGTGCCAGCAGTGATTACATGGGGGAAGATGGCTACACCTTC. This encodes CASSDYMGEDGYTF.

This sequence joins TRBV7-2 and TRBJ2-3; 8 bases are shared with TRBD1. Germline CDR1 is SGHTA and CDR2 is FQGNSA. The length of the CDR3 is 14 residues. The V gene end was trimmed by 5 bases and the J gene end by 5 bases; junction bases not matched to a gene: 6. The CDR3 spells CASSPRTGIDTQYF. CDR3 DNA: TGTGCCAGCAGCCCCCGGACAGGGATAGATACGCAGTATTTT.

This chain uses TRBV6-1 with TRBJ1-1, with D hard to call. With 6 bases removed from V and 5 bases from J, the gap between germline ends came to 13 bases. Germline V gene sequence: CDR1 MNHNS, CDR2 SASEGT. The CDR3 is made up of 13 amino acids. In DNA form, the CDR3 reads TGTGCCAGCAGGGTCGGTCGGTGGACTGAAGCTTTCTTT. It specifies CASRVGRWTEAFF.

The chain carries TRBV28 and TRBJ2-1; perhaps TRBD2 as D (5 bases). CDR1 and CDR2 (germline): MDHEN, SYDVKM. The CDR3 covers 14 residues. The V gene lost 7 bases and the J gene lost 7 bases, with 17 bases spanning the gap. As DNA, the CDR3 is TGTGCCAGCACCTGGGGTCAAACGGGGAATGAGCAGTTCTTC. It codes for CASTWGQTGNEQFF.

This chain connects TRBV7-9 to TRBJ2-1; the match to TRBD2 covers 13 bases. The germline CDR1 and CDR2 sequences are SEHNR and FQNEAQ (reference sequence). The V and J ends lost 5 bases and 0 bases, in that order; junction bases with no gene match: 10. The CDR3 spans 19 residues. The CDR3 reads CASSPGTSGKMSSYNEQFF. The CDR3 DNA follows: TGTGCCAGCAGCCCCGGGACTAGCGGGAAGATGAGCTCCTACAATGAGCAGTTCTTC.

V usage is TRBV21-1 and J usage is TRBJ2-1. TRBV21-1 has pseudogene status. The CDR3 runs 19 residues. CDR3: CASTPGESARKGVFNEQFF. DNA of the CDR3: TGTGCCAGCACCCCGGGGGAATCCGCGCGTAAGGGGGTATTCAATGAGCAGTTCTTC.

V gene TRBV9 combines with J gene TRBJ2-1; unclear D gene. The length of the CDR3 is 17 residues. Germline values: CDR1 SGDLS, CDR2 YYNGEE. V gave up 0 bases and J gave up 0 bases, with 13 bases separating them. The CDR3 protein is CASSVAFGGRSYNEQFF. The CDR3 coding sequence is TGTGCCAGCAGCGTAGCTTTTGGCGGACGCTCCTACAATGAGCAGTTCTTC.

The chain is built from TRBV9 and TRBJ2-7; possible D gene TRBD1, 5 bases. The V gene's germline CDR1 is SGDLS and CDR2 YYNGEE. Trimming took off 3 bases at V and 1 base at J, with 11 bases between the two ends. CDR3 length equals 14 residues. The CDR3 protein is CASSADTSSYEQYF. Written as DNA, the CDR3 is TGTGCCAGCAGCGCGGACACTTCTTCCTACGAGCAGTACTTC.

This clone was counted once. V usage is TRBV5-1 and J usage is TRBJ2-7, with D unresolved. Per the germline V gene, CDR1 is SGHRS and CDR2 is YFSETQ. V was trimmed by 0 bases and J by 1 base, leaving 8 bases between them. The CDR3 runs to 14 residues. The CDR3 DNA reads TGCGCCAGCAGCTTGGGGGATAATTCCTACGAGCAGTACTTC. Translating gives CASSLGDNSYEQYF.

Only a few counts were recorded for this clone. CDR3 nucleotide sequence: TGTGCCATCCGGGGGGAATGGAACACTGAAGCTTTCTTT. Translation: CAIRGEWNTEAFF. The chain has TRBV10-3 and TRBJ1-1, with a weak D call TRBD1 (5 bases). The CDR3 sequence is 13 residues long. With 8 bases removed from V and 1 base from J, the gap between germline ends came to 11 bases. CDR1 ENHRY and CDR2 SYGVKD come from the germline V gene.

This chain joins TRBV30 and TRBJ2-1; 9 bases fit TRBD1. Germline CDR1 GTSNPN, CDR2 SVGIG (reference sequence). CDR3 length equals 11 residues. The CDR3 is CGTGVYNEQFF. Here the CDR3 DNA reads TGTGGGACAGGGGTATACAATGAGCAGTTCTTC.

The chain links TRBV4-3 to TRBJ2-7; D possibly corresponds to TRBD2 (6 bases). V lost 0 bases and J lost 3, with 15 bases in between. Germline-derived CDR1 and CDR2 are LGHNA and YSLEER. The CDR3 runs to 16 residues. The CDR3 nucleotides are TGCGCCAGCAGCCAAGATATAGGTGCGGGGTTCTACGAGCAGTACTTC. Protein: CASSQDIGAGFYEQYF.

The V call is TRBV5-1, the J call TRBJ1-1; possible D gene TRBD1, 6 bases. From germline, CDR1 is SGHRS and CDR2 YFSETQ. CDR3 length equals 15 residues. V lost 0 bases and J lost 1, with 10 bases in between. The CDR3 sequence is CASSLDEGGNTEAFF. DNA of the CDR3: TGCGCCAGCAGCTTGGATGAGGGGGGGAACACTGAAGCTTTCTTT.

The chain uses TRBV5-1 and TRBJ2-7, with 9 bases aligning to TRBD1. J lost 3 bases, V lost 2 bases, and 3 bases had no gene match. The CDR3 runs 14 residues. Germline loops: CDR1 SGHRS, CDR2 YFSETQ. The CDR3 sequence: CASSLQGASYEQYF. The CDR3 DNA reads TGCGCCAGCAGCTTACAGGGGGCGAGCTACGAGCAGTACTTC.

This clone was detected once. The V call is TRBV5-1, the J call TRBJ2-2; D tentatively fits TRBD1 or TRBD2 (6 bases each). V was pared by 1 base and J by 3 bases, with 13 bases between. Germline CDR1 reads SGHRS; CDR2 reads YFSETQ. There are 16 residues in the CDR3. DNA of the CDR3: TGCGCCAGCAGCTTGTTTCAAGGGGGGTACACCGGGGAGCTGTTTTTT. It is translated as CASSLFQGGYTGELFF.

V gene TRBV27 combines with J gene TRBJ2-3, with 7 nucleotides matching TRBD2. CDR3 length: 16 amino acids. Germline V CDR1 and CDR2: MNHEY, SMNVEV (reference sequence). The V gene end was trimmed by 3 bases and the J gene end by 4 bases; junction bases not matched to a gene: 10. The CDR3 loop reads CASSFLASGWADTQYF. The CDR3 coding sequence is TGTGCCAGCAGTTTCCTCGCTAGCGGTTGGGCAGATACGCAGTATTTT.

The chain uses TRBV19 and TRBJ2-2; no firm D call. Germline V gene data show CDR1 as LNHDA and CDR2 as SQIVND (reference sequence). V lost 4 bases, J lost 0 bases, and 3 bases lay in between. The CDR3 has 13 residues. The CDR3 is CASSNPNTGELFF. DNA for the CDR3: TGTGCCAGTAGTAACCCGAACACCGGGGAGCTGTTTTTT.

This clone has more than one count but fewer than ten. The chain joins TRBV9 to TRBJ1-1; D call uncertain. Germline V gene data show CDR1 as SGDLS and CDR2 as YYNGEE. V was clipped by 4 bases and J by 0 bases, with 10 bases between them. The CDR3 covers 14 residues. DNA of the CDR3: TGTGCCAGCAGCTCCGGCATCGTGAACACTGAAGCTTTCTTT. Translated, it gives CASSSGIVNTEAFF.

The CDR3: CASSQNKTPSSYEQYF. DNA of the CDR3: TGCGCCAGCAGTCAAAATAAGACCCCGAGCTCCTACGAGCAGTACTTC. The V and J genes are TRBV23-1 and TRBJ2-7; no firm D call. TRBV23-1 is an ORF; its function is uncertain. The CDR3 loop spans 16 amino acids. Between the trimmed V and J ends, which lost 2 bases and 0 bases, there was a span of 14 bases.

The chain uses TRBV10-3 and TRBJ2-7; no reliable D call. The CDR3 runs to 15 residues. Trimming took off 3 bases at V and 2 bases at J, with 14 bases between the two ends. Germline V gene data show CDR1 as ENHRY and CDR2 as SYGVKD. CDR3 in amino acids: CAISDRFLGTYEQYF. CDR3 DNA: TGTGCCATCAGTGACCGCTTTCTGGGGACCTACGAGCAGTACTTC.

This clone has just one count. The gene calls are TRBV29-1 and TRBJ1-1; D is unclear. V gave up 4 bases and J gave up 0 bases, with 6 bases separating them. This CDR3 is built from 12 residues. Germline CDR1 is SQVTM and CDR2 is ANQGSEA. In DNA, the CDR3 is TGCAGCGTTGTCTCGCTGAACACTGAAGCTTTCTTT. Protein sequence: CSVVSLNTEAFF.

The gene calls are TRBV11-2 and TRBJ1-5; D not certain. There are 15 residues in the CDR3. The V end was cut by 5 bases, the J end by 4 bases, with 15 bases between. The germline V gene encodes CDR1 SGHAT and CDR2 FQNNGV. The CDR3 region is CASSASWTGNQPQHF. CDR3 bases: TGTGCCAGCAGCGCATCCTGGACGGGTAATCAGCCCCAGCATTTT.

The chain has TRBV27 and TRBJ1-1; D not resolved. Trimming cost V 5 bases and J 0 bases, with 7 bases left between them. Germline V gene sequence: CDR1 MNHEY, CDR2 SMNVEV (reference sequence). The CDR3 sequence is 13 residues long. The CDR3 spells CASSRVMNTEAFF. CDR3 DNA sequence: TGTGCCAGCAGTCGGGTCATGAACACTGAAGCTTTCTTT.

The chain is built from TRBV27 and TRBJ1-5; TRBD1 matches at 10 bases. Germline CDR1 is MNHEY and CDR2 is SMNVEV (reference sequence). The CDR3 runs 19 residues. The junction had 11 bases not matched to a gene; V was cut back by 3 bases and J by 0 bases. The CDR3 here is CASSFTGTGVQYSNQPQHF. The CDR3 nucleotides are TGTGCCAGCAGTTTTACCGGGACAGGGGTCCAATATAGCAATCAGCCCCAGCATTTT.

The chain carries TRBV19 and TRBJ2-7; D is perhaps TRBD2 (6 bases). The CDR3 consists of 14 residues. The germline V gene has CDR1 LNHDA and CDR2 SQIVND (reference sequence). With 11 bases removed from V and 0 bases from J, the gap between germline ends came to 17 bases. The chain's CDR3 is CAGPGLLSSYEQYF. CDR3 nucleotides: TGTGCCGGACCGGGACTCCTGAGCTCCTACGAGCAGTACTTC.

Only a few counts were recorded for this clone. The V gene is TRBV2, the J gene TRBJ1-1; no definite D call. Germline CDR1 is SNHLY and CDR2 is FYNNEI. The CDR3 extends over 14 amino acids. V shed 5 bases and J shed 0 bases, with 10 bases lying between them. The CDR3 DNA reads TGTGCCAGCAGTTACACCCTCCTGAACACTGAAGCTTTCTTT. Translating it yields CASSYTLLNTEAFF.

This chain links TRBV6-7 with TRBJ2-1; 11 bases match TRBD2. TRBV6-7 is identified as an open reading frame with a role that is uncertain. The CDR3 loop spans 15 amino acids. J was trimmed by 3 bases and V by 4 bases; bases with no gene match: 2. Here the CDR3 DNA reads TGTGCCAGCAGTTCCGGGACTAGCGGCTACAATGAGCAGTTCTTC. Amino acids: CASSSGTSGYNEQFF.

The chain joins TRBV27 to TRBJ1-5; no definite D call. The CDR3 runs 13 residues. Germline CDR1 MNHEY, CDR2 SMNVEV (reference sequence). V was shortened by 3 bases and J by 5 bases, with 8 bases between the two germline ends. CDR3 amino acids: CASSFRVDQPQHF. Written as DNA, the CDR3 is TGTGCCAGCAGTTTCCGTGTGGATCAGCCCCAGCATTTT.